This T cell receptor (beta chain) was captured in a study of Graves' ophthalmopathy and Graves' hyperthyroidism. Researchers took RNA transcripts and amplified TCR beta CDR3 regions from them. The workflow started with a first-round RT-PCR run with HTBI primers and then moved on to a second-round multiplex PCR. MiXCR was run by TCRdb on the multiplex PCR reads, yielding one entry per CDR3 protein. Of over a million distinct CDR3 sequences in the sample, roughly two fifths are singletons; the top ten hold 11%. The CDR3 spans 16 residues. The V gene's germline CDR1 is DFQATT and CDR2 SNEGSKA (reference sequence). Trimming cost V 2 bases and J 4 bases, with 17 bases left between them.

V and J are TRBV20-1 and TRBJ1-4, with a possible D match to TRBD1 (6 bases). What was sequenced was peripheral blood or thyroid tissue (not recorded which). The sequence came from an adult man with Graves' hyperthyroidism. In DNA, the CDR3 is TGCAGTGCTAGAACGCAGACAGGACCGGTTAATGAAAAACTGTTTTTT. Amino acid sequence: CSARTQTGPVNEKLFF.